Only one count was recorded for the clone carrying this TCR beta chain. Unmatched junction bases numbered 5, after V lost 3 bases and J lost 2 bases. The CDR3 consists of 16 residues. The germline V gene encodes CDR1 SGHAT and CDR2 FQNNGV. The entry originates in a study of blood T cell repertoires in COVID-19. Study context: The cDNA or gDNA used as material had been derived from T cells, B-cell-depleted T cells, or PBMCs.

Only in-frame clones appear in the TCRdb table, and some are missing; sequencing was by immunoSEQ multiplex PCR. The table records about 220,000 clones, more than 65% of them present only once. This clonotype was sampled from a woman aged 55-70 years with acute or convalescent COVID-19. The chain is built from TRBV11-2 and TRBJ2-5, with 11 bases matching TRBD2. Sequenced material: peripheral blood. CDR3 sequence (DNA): TGTGCCAGCAGCTTTCTAGCGGGGGGCGGTCAAGAGACCCAGTACTTC. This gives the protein CASSFLAGGGQETQYF.